This TCR beta chain originates from a study of cytomegalovirus exposure and HLA in healthy donors. A word on this clone: Its target is unknown.

Germline V CDR1 and CDR2: SGHRS, YFSETQ. The CDR3 length is 18 residues. V lost 0 bases and J lost 5; bases outside the gene matches: 11. Primers: 60 Vbeta forward and 13 Jbeta reverse. TCRdb's copy holds only in-frame clones and misses some; the assay was immunoSEQ multiplex PCR. The specimen's table records 60,000 to 85,000 clones. General study results and limits: In a later analysis, an Asian-associated ancestry cluster reportedly showed fewer N-insertions than the 666-donor mean. The study carried out a later analysis of TCR beta sequences. It associated approximately 16,000 of them with specific HLA alleles at a false discovery rate of 0.05. Productive rates of about 87% or about 30% were seen for most TCR beta V segments in an earlier analysis. Later genetic work tied a missense DCLRE1C variant to beta-chain V and J trimming.

The TCR comes from a man aged 45-65 years in good health and CMV-seropositive. The J gene is TRBJ2-2, the V gene TRBV5-1, with 9 bases matching TRBD1. The source material was PBMCs. CDR3: CASSLEGQGTHQTGELFF. The CDR3 DNA is TGCGCCAGCAGCTTGGAGGGACAGGGCACTCACCAAACCGGGGAGCTGTTTTTT.